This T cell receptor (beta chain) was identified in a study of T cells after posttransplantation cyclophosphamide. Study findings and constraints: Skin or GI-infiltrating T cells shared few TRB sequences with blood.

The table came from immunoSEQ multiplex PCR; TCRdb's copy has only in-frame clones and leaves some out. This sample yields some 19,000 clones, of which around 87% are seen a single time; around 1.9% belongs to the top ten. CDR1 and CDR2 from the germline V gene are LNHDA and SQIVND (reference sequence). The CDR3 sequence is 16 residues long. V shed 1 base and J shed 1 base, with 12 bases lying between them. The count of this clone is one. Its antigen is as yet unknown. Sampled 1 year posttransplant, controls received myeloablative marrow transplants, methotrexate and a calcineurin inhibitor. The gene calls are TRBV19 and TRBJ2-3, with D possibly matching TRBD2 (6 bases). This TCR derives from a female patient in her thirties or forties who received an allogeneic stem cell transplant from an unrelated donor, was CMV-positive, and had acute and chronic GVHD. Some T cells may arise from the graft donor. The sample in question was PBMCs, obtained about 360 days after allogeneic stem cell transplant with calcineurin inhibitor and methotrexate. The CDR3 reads CASSIAGRGRTDTQYF. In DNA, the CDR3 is TGTGCCAGTAGTATAGCGGGGCGGGGCCGCACAGATACGCAGTATTTT.